This T cell receptor beta chain was recorded in a study of human versus mouse CDR3 diversity and MHC coevolution. Study observations and caveats: Among all groups, most of the three human donors showed least clonal inequality.

Naive CD4 T cells were sorted as CD45RO-negative, CD62L-positive. Trimming removed 5 bases from V and 3 bases from J, with 11 bases in between. CDR3 length: 14 amino acids. Germline CDR1 and CDR2: SGHTA and FQGTGA. Clones were read by immunoSEQ multiplex PCR, and TCRdb kept only the in-frame ones, dropping some. This table holds around 77,000 clones, approximately 90% found once. For this clone: Its target is not known.

The chain uses TRBV7-3 and TRBJ2-1; D not certain. This receptor was taken from a person between 25 and 70 years old in good health. Sample: naive CD4+ T cells from blood. The sample's subset: CD45RO-negative CD62L-positive naive CD4 T cells. In DNA, the CDR3 is TGTGCCAGCAGCCTGTTCGGCGGCTACAATGAGCAGTTCTTC. It translates to CASSLFGGYNEQFF.